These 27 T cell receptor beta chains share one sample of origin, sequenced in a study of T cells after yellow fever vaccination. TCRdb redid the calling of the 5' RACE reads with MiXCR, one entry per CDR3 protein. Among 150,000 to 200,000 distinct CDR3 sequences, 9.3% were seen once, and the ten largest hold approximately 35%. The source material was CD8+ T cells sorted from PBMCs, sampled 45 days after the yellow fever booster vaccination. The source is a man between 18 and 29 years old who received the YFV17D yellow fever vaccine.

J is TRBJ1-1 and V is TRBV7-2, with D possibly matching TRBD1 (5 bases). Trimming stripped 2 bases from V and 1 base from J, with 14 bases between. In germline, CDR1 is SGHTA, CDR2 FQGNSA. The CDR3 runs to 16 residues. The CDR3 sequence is CASSLSGPLRNTEAFF. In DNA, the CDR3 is TGTGCCAGCAGCTTATCAGGGCCCCTCCGGAACACTGAAGCTTTCTTT.

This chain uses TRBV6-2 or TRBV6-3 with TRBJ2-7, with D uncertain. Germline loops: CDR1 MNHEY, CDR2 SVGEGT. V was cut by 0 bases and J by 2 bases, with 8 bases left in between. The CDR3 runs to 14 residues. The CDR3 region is CASSYSGKPYEQYF. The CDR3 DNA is TGTGCCAGCAGTTACTCCGGAAAGCCCTACGAGCAGTACTTC.

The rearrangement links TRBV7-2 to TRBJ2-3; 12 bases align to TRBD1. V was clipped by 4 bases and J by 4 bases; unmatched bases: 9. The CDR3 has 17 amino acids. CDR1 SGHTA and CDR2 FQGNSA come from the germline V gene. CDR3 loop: CASSSLWDRGRSDTQYF. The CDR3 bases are TGTGCCAGCAGCTCCTTATGGGACAGGGGGCGCTCAGATACGCAGTATTTT. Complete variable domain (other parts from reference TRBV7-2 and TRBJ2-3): GAGVSQSPSNKVTEKGKDVELRCDPISGHTALYWYRQSLGQGLEFLIYFQGNSAPDKSGLPSDRFSAERTGGSVSTLTIQRTQQEDSAVYLCASSSLWDRGRSDTQYFGPGTRLTVL.

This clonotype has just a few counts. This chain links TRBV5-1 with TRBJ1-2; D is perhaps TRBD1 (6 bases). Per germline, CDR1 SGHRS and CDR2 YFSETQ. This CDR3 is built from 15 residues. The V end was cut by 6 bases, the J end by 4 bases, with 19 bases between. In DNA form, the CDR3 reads TGCGCCAGCACCTCATTGGGGGCCGGTGGCTATGGCTACACCTTC. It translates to CASTSLGAGGYGYTF.

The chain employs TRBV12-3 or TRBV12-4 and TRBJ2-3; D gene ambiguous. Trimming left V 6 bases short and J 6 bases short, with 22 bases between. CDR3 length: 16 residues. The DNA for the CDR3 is TGTGCCAGCAGCCTGAGGTGGGGTAGCTCGGCGGATACGCAGTATTTT. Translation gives CASSLRWGSSADTQYF.

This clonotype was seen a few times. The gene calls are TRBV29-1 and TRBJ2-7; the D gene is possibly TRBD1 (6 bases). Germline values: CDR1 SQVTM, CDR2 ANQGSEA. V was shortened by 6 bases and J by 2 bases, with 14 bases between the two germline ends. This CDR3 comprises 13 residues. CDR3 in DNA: TGCAGCGTGGGGGCAAGGGCCCCCTACGAGCAGTACTTC. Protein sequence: CSVGARAPYEQYF.

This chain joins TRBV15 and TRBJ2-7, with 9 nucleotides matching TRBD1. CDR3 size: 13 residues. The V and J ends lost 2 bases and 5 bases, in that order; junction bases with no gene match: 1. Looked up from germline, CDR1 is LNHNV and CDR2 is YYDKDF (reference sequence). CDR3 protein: CATSRWTGDEQYF. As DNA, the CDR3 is TGTGCCACCAGCAGATGGACAGGGGACGAGCAGTACTTC. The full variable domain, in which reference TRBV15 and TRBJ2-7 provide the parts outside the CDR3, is DAMVIQNPRYQVTQFGKPVTLSCSQTLNHNVMYWYQQKSSQAPKLLFHYYDKDFNNEADTPDNFQSRRPNTSFCFLDIRSPGLGDTAMYLCATSRWTGDEQYFGPGTRLTVT.

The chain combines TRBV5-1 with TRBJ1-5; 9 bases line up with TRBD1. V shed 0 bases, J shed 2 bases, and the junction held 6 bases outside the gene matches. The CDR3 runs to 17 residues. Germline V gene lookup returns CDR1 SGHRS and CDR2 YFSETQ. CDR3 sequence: CASSLGQGEFGNQPQHF. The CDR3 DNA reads TGCGCCAGCAGCTTGGGACAGGGGGAGTTTGGCAATCAGCCCCAGCATTTT. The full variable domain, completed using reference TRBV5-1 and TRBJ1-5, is KAGVTQTPRYLIKTRGQQVTLSCSPISGHRSVSWYQQTPGQGLQFLFEYFSETQRNKGNFPGRFSGRQFSNSRSEMNVSTLELGDSALYLCASSLGQGEFGNQPQHFGDGTRLSIL.

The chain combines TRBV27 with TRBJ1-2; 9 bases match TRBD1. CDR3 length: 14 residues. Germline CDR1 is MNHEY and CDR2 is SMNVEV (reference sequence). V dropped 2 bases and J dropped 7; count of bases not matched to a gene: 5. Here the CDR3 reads CASSLDRGWSGYTF. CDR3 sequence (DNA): TGTGCCAGCAGTTTAGACAGGGGGTGGTCTGGCTACACCTTC.

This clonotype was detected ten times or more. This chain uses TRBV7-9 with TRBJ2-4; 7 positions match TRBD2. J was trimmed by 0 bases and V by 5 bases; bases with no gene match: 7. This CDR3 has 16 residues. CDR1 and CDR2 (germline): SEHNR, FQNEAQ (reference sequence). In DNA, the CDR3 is TGTGCCAGCAGCACGAACGCGGGGGTAGCCAAAAACATTCAGTACTTC. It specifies CASSTNAGVAKNIQYF.

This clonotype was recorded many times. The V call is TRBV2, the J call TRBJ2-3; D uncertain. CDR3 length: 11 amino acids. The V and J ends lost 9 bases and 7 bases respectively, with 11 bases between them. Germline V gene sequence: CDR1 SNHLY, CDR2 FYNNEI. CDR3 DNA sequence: TGTGCCAGGTTACTGGGAAATACGCAGTATTTT. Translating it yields CARLLGNTQYF.

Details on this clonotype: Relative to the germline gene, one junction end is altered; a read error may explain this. The CDR3 protein is CASSLVPGGWYDYTF. CDR3 bases: TGCGCCAGCAGCCTAGTACCAGGGGGCTGGTATGACTACACCTTC. The chain couples TRBV4-1 to TRBJ1-2, with 8 bases identical to TRBD1. In germline, CDR1 is MGHRA, CDR2 YSYEKL. The CDR3 spans 15 residues.

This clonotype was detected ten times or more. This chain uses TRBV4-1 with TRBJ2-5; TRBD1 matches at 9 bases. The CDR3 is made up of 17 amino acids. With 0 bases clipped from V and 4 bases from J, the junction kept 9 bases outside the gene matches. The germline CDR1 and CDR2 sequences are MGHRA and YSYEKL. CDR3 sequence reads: CASSQDPGDRARETQYF. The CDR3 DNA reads TGCGCCAGCAGCCAAGATCCCGGGGACAGGGCCCGAGAGACCCAGTACTTC.

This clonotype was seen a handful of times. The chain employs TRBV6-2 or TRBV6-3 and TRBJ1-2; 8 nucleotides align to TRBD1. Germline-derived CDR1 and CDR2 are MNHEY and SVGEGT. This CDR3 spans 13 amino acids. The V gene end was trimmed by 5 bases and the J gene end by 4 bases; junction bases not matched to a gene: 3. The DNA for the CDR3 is TGTGCCAGCAGTCCGGGACAGGTCTATGGCTACACCTTC. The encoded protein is CASSPGQVYGYTF.

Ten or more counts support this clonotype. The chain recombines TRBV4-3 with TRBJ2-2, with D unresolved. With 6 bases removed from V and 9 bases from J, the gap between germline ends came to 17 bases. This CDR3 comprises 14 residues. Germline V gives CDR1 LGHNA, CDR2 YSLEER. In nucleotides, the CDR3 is TGCGCCAGCAGTCCAAGGAGTCTGGAGAGGGAGCTGTTTTTT. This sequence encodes CASSPRSLERELFF.

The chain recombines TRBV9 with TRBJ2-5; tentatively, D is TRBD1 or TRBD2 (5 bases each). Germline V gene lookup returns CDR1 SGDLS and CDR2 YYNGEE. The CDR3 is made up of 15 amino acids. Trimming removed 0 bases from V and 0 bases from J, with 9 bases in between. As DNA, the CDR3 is TGTGCCAGCAGCGTAGAGGGACGCCACCAAGAGACCCAGTACTTC. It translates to CASSVEGRHQETQYF.

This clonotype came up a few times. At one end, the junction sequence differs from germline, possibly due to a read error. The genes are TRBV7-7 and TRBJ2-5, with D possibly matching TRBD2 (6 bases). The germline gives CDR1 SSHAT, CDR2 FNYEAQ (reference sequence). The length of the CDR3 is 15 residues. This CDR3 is CASSPNWGDQETQYF. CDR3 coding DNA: TGTGCTAGCAGCCCCAATTGGGGGGACCAAGAGACCCAGTACTTC.

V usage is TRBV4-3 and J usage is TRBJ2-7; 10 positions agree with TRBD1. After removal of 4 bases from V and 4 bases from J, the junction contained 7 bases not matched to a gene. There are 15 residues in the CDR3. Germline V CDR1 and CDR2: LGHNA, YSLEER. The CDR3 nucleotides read TGCGCCAGCAGCCTTTCCGGGACAGGGGAATACGAGCAGTACTTC. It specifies CASSLSGTGEYEQYF.

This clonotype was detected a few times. The CDR3 here is CASSQDQSAEYYTDTQYF. CDR3 sequence (DNA): TGCGCCAGCAGCCAAGATCAATCGGCGGAATACTACACAGATACGCAGTATTTT. The V and J genes are TRBV4-3 and TRBJ2-3, with D unclear. Germline CDR1 is LGHNA and CDR2 is YSLEER. V lost 0 bases, J lost 2 bases, and 18 bases lay in between. The CDR3 contains 18 residues.

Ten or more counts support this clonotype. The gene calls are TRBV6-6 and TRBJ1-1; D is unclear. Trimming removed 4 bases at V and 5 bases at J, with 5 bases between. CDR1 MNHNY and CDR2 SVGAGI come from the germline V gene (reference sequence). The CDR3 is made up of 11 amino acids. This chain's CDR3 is CASSFRTEAFF. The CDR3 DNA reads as TGTGCCAGCAGTTTTCGGACTGAAGCTTTCTTT.

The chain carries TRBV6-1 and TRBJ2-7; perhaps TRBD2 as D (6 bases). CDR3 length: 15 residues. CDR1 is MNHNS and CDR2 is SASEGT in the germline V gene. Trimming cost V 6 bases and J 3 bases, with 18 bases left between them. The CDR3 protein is CASSEPTRSDYEQYF. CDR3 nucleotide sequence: TGTGCCAGCAGCGAACCGACTAGATCGGACTACGAGCAGTACTTC.

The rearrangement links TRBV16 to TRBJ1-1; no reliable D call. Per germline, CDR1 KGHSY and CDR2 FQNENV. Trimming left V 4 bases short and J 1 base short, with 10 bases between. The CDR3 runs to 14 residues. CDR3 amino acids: CASSRHEGNTEAFF. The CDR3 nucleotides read TGTGCCAGCAGCCGACACGAGGGGAACACTGAAGCTTTCTTT.

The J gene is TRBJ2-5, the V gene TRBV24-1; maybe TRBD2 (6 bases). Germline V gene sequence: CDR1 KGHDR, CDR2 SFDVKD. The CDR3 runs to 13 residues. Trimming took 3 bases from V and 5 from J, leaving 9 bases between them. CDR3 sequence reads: CATSDGEEETQYF. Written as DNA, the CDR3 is TGTGCCACCAGTGATGGGGAGGAGGAGACCCAGTACTTC.

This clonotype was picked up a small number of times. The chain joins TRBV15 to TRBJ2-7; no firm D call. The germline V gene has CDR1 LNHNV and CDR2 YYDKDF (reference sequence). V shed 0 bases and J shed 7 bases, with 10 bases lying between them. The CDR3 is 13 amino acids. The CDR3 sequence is CATSREPDPEQYF. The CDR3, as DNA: TGTGCCACCAGCAGAGAACCCGACCCGGAGCAGTACTTC.

The CDR3 sequence is CARPEAGANVLTF. CDR3 nucleotide sequence: TGTGCCAGGCCAGAGGCTGGGGCCAACGTCCTGACTTTC. The chain links TRBV6-2 or TRBV6-3 to TRBJ2-6; D gene uncertain. The CDR3 runs 13 residues. The V end lost 9 bases, the J end lost 2 bases, and 8 bases lay between the germline ends. Germline V gene lookup returns CDR1 MNHEY and CDR2 SVGEGT.

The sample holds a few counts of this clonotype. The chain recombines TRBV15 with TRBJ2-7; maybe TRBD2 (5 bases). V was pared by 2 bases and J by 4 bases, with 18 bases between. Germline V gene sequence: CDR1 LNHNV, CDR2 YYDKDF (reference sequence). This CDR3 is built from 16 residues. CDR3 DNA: TGTGCCACCAGCAGAATACCCCTCGGAGGAAGGTACGAGCAGTACGTC. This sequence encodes CATSRIPLGGRYEQYV.

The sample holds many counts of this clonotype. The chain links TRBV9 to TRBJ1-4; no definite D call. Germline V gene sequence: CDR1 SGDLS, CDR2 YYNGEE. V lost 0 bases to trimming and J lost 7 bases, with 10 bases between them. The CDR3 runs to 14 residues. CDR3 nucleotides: TGTGCCAGCAGCGTAGACGGAGAGCCTGAAAAACTGTTTTTT. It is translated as CASSVDGEPEKLFF.